The present TCR beta chain was sequenced within a study of blood T cell repertoires in COVID-19. Across the whole study: Some COVID-19 samples were acute and others convalescent; all came from the United States, Italy and Spain. PBMCs, B-cell-depleted T cells, or T cells provided the cDNA or gDNA that made up the material.

In the original analysis: Amplification from reference gene primers served as the basis for estimated nucleated cell counts. TCRdb's copy holds only in-frame clones and misses some; the assay was immunoSEQ multiplex PCR. The V and J calls and the clone size are those of that table, but D and trimming were determined from the DNA. The table has 55,000 to 75,000 clones, 85% to 90% seen once. Germline CDR1 reads SGDLS; CDR2 reads YYNGEE. The CDR3 contains 18 residues. V dropped 0 bases and J dropped 0 bases, with 18 bases sitting between them. The sample taken for sequencing was peripheral blood. This receptor was obtained from a man aged 50 or older with acute or convalescent COVID-19. The chain joins TRBV9 to TRBJ1-1; possible D gene TRBD1, 5 bases. CDR3 in amino acids: CASSVVSTGAPMNTEAFF. The CDR3 bases are TGTGCCAGCAGCGTAGTTTCAACTGGGGCCCCAATGAACACTGAAGCTTTCTTT.